Sequencing of this TCR beta chain was carried out in a study of control samples from healthy donors and cancer patients. Generated by immunoSEQ multiplex PCR, the TCRdb table keeps only in-frame clones and is missing some. The data hold about 170,000 clones, with 94% observed a single time. CDR3 length equals 15 residues. CDR1 is SGHNT and CDR2 is YYREEE in the germline V gene (reference sequence). J was trimmed by 2 bases and V by 6 bases; bases with no gene match: 7. Sample: blood. The genes are TRBV5-4 and TRBJ2-3; 9 nucleotides match TRBD1. This sequence originates from a woman under 30 in good health. CDR3 in amino acids: CASTPGTGFTDTQYF. CDR3 nucleotides: TGTGCCAGCACACCCGGGACAGGGTTCACAGATACGCAGTATTTT.